This TCR beta chain is from a study of blood T cell repertoires in COVID-19. On the study more broadly: COVID-19 samples from acute and convalescent phases originated in the United States, Italy and Spain. T cells, B-cell-depleted T cells, or PBMCs provided the cDNA or gDNA that served as material.

Patients in Seattle were enrolled during active infection, then followed longitudinally. This CDR3 is 14 amino acids long. The ends lost 3 bases at V and 6 bases at J; junction bases unmatched: 6. Germline values: CDR1 DFQATT, CDR2 SNEGSKA (reference sequence). Sequenced by immunoSEQ multiplex PCR; TCRdb stores in-frame clones only, minus some. The repertoire holds about 170,000 clones, with about 82% as singletons. The TCR was taken from a woman older than 75 with COVID-19, enrolled during active disease. The rearrangement uses TRBV20-1 and TRBJ1-2; 11 bases align to TRBD1. Sequenced input: peripheral blood. CDR3 nucleotide sequence: TGCAGTGCTAGTCCGGGACAGGGGGAACATGGCTACACCTTC. This sequence encodes CSASPGQGEHGYTF.